Each of the 11 T cell receptor beta chains below was sequenced from the same sample in a study of blood T cell repertoires in COVID-19. The protocol was immunoSEQ multiplex PCR, while the TCRdb copy is restricted to in-frame clones and leaves out a portion. The repertoire holds 120,000 or so clones, 85% seen once, with 3% to 5% in the top ten. Specimen: peripheral blood. These TCRs come from a man in his sixties with acute or convalescent COVID-19.

The V gene is TRBV24-1, the J gene TRBJ2-5, with 14 bases that match TRBD2. The V and J ends lost 9 bases and 4 bases, in that order; junction bases with no gene match: 6. Looked up from germline, CDR1 is KGHDR and CDR2 is SFDVKD. This CDR3 contains 15 residues. The CDR3 region is CATGRGLAGVETQYF. Written as DNA, the CDR3 is TGTGCCACCGGGAGGGGACTAGCGGGAGTAGAGACCCAGTACTTC.

The chain couples TRBV19 to TRBJ1-4; D ambiguous. From germline, CDR1 is LNHDA and CDR2 SQIVND (reference sequence). V was shortened by 5 bases and J by 0 bases, with 10 bases between the two germline ends. CDR3 size: 15 residues. The CDR3 is CASSLIGATNEKLFF. DNA of the CDR3: TGTGCCAGTAGTCTCATAGGAGCAACTAATGAAAAACTGTTTTTT.

This chain uses TRBV18 with TRBJ1-6; D is undetermined. Between the trimmed V and J ends, which lost 5 bases and 5 bases, there was a span of 10 bases. There are 14 residues in the CDR3. Germline V lookup: CDR1 KGHSH, CDR2 LQKENI. DNA of the CDR3: TGTGCCAGCTCAGAAGGACTGAATAATTCACCCCTCCACTTT. It translates to CASSEGLNNSPLHF.

This clone has more than one count but fewer than ten. The rearrangement links TRBV9 to TRBJ2-7; 7 nucleotides match TRBD2. The trim removed 4 bases at V and 4 bases at J, leaving 11 bases unmatched. This CDR3 is built from 15 residues. The germline CDR1 and CDR2 sequences are SGDLS and YYNGEE. CDR3 DNA sequence: TGTGCCAGCAGCCCCCGGGCGGGAGAGCGATACGAGCAGTACTTC. As protein: CASSPRAGERYEQYF.

The CDR3 reads CASSLSRTFQETQYF. The DNA for the CDR3 is TGTGCCAGCAGTTTATCCCGGACTTTCCAAGAGACCCAGTACTTC. V usage is TRBV28 and J usage is TRBJ2-5, with D possibly being TRBD2 (5 bases). Germline assignment: CDR1 MDHEN and CDR2 SYDVKM. CDR3 size: 15 residues. Trimming cost V 1 base and J 1 base, with 10 bases left between them.

As concerns this clone: A much larger clone lies one base from this, so it may be a read error. The gene calls are TRBV6-5 and TRBJ1-5; possible D gene TRBD1, 6 bases. The CDR3 totals 12 residues. Germline CDR1 reads MNHEY; CDR2 reads SVGAGI. Trimming took off 6 bases at V and 5 bases at J, with 8 bases between the two ends. The DNA for the CDR3 is TGTGCCAGCAGCCCAGGGGATCAGCCCCAGCATTTT. It is translated as CASSPGDQPQHF.

This clone was recorded once. This chain uses TRBV28 with TRBJ2-7, with 8 bases aligning to TRBD1. Germline values: CDR1 MDHEN, CDR2 SYDVKM. V lost 4 bases, J lost 7 bases, and 15 bases stayed unmatched. This CDR3 is 16 amino acids long. In nucleotides, the CDR3 is TGTGCCAGCAGTTCTCCTCTCCTCGCAGGGGGCTGGGAGCAGTACTTC. Translating it yields CASSSPLLAGGWEQYF.

The chain has TRBV10-3 and TRBJ2-3, with 7 nucleotides matching TRBD2. V lost 6 bases and J lost 6; bases outside the gene matches: 12. CDR3 length: 15 amino acids. Germline V gene data show CDR1 as ENHRY and CDR2 as SYGVKD. CDR3 coding DNA: TGTGCCATCAGCGATAGCGGGCAGCAATGGGATACGCAGTATTTT. It specifies CAISDSGQQWDTQYF.

This clone has only one observation. The chain is built from TRBV6-2 or TRBV6-3 and TRBJ1-6, with D hard to call. V lost 0 bases and J lost 13, with 16 bases in between. Germline-derived CDR1 and CDR2 are MNHEY and SVGEGT. This CDR3 contains 15 residues. CDR3 nucleotides: TGTGCCAGCAGTTACTCTCCGGGAATCGCCTCGCCCCTCCACTTT. As protein: CASSYSPGIASPLHF.

J is TRBJ2-7 and V is TRBV11-2; the D gene is possibly TRBD2 (5 bases). V was trimmed by 0 bases and J by 4 bases, leaving 16 bases between them. Looked up from germline, CDR1 is SGHAT and CDR2 is FQNNGV. CDR3 length equals 16 residues. The CDR3 sequence: CASSLDREILGYEQYF. The DNA of the CDR3 is TGTGCCAGCAGCTTAGACCGTGAAATACTAGGATACGAGCAGTACTTC.

V gene TRBV3-1 (or the pseudogene TRBV3-2) combines with J gene TRBJ2-3; 12 positions agree with TRBD2. Germline CDR1 reads LGHDT; CDR2 reads YNNKEL (reference sequence). V shed 6 bases, J shed 4 bases, and the junction held 8 bases outside the gene matches. The CDR3 covers 16 residues. This CDR3 reads CASRPKTSGGADTQYF. DNA of the CDR3: TGTGCCAGCAGACCTAAGACTAGCGGGGGAGCAGATACGCAGTATTTT.